Sequencing of this T cell receptor (beta chain) was carried out in a study of cytomegalovirus exposure and HLA in healthy donors. Study outcomes and limitations: The study recorded about 160 TCR beta chains that were cytomegalovirus-associated. It was only CMV serostatus that was available as immune exposure information. TCR sequences were mostly rare, though some public TCRs occurred in many donors.

As to this clone: What it binds is not known.

The germline V gene encodes CDR1 SGHNT and CDR2 YYREEE (reference sequence). Trimming took off 0 bases at V and 2 bases at J, with 13 bases between the two ends. This CDR3 is built from 16 residues. The PCR employed 60 Vbeta primers together with 13 Jbeta primers. Clones were sequenced by immunoSEQ multiplex PCR, and TCRdb holds only the in-frame ones, with some missing. The sample has under 200,000 clones, about four fifths seen once; the top ten hold approximately 3.6%. Sequencing was done on a sample of PBMCs. J is TRBJ2-3 and V is TRBV5-4; D is possibly TRBD2 (6 bases). The TCR was taken from a man between 35 and 55 years old in good health and CMV-seropositive. The CDR3 loop reads CASSLGASAATDTQYF. As DNA, the CDR3 is TGTGCCAGCAGCTTGGGTGCTAGCGCCGCCACAGATACGCAGTATTTT.